The 26 T cell receptor beta chains below were found in one sample sequenced in a study of T cells in women clearing cervical HPV infection. TCRdb's table, derived via immunoSEQ multiplex PCR, lists solely in-frame clones and lacks some. This sample's table reports some 20,000 clones. Sequenced: blood buffy coat. The receptor source for this set is a woman between 18 and 70 years old with a cervical HPV16 infection that either progressed to CIN3+ or cleared (not recorded which).

For this clone: The read falls 3 residues short of the CDR3 end, and the missing part is taken from the germline J gene. The chain is built from TRBV7-9 and TRBJ1-2, with 8 bases fitting TRBD1. CDR1 is SEHNR and CDR2 is FQNEAQ in the germline V gene (reference sequence). There are 14 residues in the CDR3. The covered CDR3 bases are TGTGCCAGCAGCCTGACAGGGGTCACAGATACC. This gives the protein CASSLTGVTDT. The whole CDR3 region reads CASSLTGVTDTYTF.

As concerns this clone: The missing CDR3 end, 3 residues past where the read stops, is filled in from the germline J gene. The genes are TRBV28 and TRBJ1-3; 7 bases align to TRBD1. CDR1 MDHEN and CDR2 SYDVKM come from the germline V gene. Trimming took 1 base from V and 4 from J; bases not matched to a gene: 1. CDR3 length equals 14 residues. The CDR3 here is CASSLSGGGNTIYF. The covered CDR3 bases are TGTGCCAGCAGTTTATCAGGGGGAGGAAACACC.

Concerning this clone: The read ends 3 residues shy of where the CDR3 ends; the end is completed using the germline J gene. The chain uses TRBV5-1 and TRBJ2-3; 14 positions match TRBD2. The CDR3 length is 17 residues. Germline CDR1 is SGHRS and CDR2 is YFSETQ. The CDR3 DNA, read in part, is TGCGCCAGCAGCGAGGGACTAGCGGGAGTCTTCCAAGAGACG. Translated: CASSEGLAGVFQET. The full CDR3 reads CASSEGLAGVFQETQYF.

As for this clone: The read ends 3 residues before the CDR3 terminus; that terminus is restored from the germline J gene. This chain uses TRBV7-2 with TRBJ2-7; 8 nucleotides agree with TRBD2. From germline, CDR1 is SGHTA and CDR2 FQGNSA. The CDR3 runs 14 residues. V was pared by 5 bases and J by 6 bases, with 9 bases of the junction left unmatched. The CDR3: CASSLSGEAFEQYF. The CDR3 bases that were read are TGTGCCAGCAGCCTTAGCGGGGAGGCCTTCGAG.

The CDR3 spells CASSPGGVREKLFF. CDR3 bases read: TGTGCCAGCAGCCCCGGCGGGGTTCGCGAAAAG. The chain uses TRBV7-6 and TRBJ2-2; D might be TRBD2 (6 bases). The CDR3 extends 3 residues past the end of the read, so its final part is completed from the germline J gene. The CDR3 is 14 amino acids. From germline, CDR1 is SGHVS and CDR2 FNYEAQ.

About this clone itself: The read gets to within 3 residues of the CDR3 end, and the germline J gene fills in the rest. V and J are TRBV12-3 or TRBV12-4 and TRBJ1-2; 7 nucleotides line up with TRBD1. CDR3 size: 12 residues. The junction had 4 bases not matched to a gene; V was cut back by 5 bases and J by 7 bases. The chain's CDR3 is CASSLGQTGYTF. The part of the CDR3 DNA that was read is TGTGCCAGCAGTCTGGGACAGACTGGC.

Turning to this clone: The CDR3 end is not reached by the read, which stops 3 residues before it; the germline J gene fills it in. V gene TRBV7-6 combines with J gene TRBJ2-3; possibly TRBD2 for D (5 bases). The germline V gene has CDR1 SGHVS and CDR2 FNYEAQ. The CDR3 has 13 residues. Trimming took 4 bases from V and 4 from J, leaving 9 bases between them. Incomplete CDR3 DNA: TGTGCCAGCAGCTCCACTAGAGCAGATACG. This encodes CASSSTRADT. The CDR3, in full, reads CASSSTRADTQYF.

Comment on this clone: Sequencing ends 3 residues short of the CDR3 end; the germline J gene provides the rest. J is TRBJ1-2 and V is TRBV6-1; weak D call: TRBD1 (6 bases). The CDR3 sequence is 15 residues long. Germline loops: CDR1 MNHNS, CDR2 SASEGT. CDR3 DNA (partial): TGTGCCAGCAGTGAAACGGGACAATTTCGCAACATC. Amino acid sequence: CASSETGQFRNI. Given in full, the CDR3 is CASSETGQFRNIYTF.

Note on this clone: Read sequence stops 3 residues before the CDR3 end, and the germline J gene provides the missing end. J is TRBJ1-6 and V is TRBV13, with TRBD1 identical over 7 bases. CDR1 is PRHDT and CDR2 is FYEKMQ in the germline V gene (reference sequence). The CDR3 extends over 12 amino acids. Incomplete CDR3 DNA: TGTGCCAGCAGCTTAACAGGGGCGCCC. Translated, it gives CASSLTGAP. The complete CDR3 reads CASSLTGAPLHF.

Concerning this clone: Coverage ceases 3 residues before the CDR3 finishes, and the germline J gene fills in the end. This chain connects TRBV2 to TRBJ2-3, with TRBD1 matching 7 bases. CDR1 SNHLY and CDR2 FYNNEI come from the germline V gene. This CDR3 is built from 14 residues. The CDR3 region is CASTYRGGDQPQYF. The CDR3 DNA, read in part, is TGTGCCAGCACTTACAGGGGTGGGGATCAGCCG.

As for this clone: The read stops 3 residues short of the end of the CDR3; the missing end is completed from the germline J gene. V usage is TRBV11-2 and J usage is TRBJ2-2; D possibly corresponds to TRBD1 (6 bases). V lost 0 bases to trimming and J lost 10 bases, with 9 bases between them. This CDR3 is built from 13 residues. From germline, CDR1 is SGHAT and CDR2 FQNNGV. Incomplete CDR3 DNA: TGTGCCAGCAGCTTAGATGGGGGCGCGGAG. Amino acid sequence: CASSLDGGAE. The complete CDR3 sequence is CASSLDGGAELFF.

Comment on this clone: With the read ending 3 residues before the CDR3 end, the germline J gene is used to fill in that end. The chain couples TRBV10-1 to TRBJ1-1; no clear D gene. Germline V gene lookup returns CDR1 WNHNN and CDR2 SYGVQD (reference sequence). This CDR3 comprises 12 residues. CDR3 DNA, as far as it was read: TGCGCCAGCAGTGAGAGTAGTAGAGAA. Its protein product is CASSESSRE. The complete CDR3 sequence is CASSESSREAFF.

On this clone: The read ends 3 residues shy of where the CDR3 ends; the end is completed using the germline J gene. This rearrangement joins TRBV2 to TRBJ2-3; D might be TRBD2 (7 bases). The ends were cut back, 4 bases at V and 3 bases at J, with 11 bases in the middle. Germline values: CDR1 SNHLY, CDR2 FYNNEI. The CDR3 has 14 residues. The part of the CDR3 DNA that was read is TGTGCCAGCAGTGTAGGGGGGGCAACAGATACG. Amino acid sequence: CASSVGGATDT. The whole CDR3 sequence is CASSVGGATDTQYF.

The sequenced CDR3 bases are TGTGCCACCTCCTTCACTCAACGGGGGGAGACC. Amino acids: CATSFTQRGET. The entire CDR3 protein is CATSFTQRGETQYF. The V call is TRBV6-2 or TRBV6-3, the J call TRBJ2-5, with D perhaps TRBD2 (6 bases). The read falls 3 residues short of the CDR3 end, and the missing part is taken from the germline J gene. This CDR3 is 14 amino acids long. Trimming took 10 bases from V and 5 from J, leaving 20 bases between them. Germline values: CDR1 MNHEY, CDR2 SVGEGT.

About this clone: The observed sequence ends 3 residues before the CDR3 terminus, with the missing tail filled in from the germline J gene. This chain joins TRBV20-1 and TRBJ2-7; weak D call: TRBD1 (6 bases). V gave up 1 base and J gave up 6 bases, with 10 bases separating them. The CDR3 length is 12 residues. The germline V gene encodes CDR1 DFQATT and CDR2 SNEGSKA (reference sequence). Here the CDR3 reads CSARATGTEQYF. The sequenced CDR3 bases are TGCAGTGCTAGAGCTACAGGGACCGAG.

For this clone: With the read ending 3 residues before the CDR3 end, the germline J gene is used to fill in that end. The chain recombines TRBV30 with TRBJ2-3; 13 bases are shared with TRBD2. This CDR3 is 13 amino acids long. Germline V CDR1 and CDR2: GTSNPN, SVGIG (reference sequence). The CDR3 DNA, read in part, is TGTGCCTGCGGGACTAGCGGGACGGAGACG. It codes for CACGTSGTET. The entire CDR3 sequence reads CACGTSGTETQYF.

Note on this clone: With the read ending 3 residues before the CDR3 end, the germline J gene is used to fill in that end. The rearrangement uses TRBV7-8 and TRBJ2-2; the match to TRBD1 covers 8 bases. The CDR3 length is 15 residues. The germline V gene encodes CDR1 SGHVS and CDR2 FQNEAQ. Trimming removed 3 bases from V and 8 bases from J; junction bases left unmatched: 8. Incomplete CDR3 DNA: TGTGCCAGCAGCTTTGACAGGGGTAAATCGGGGGAG. Translating gives CASSFDRGKSGE. The whole CDR3 protein is CASSFDRGKSGELFF.

Points on this clone: Coverage ceases 3 residues before the CDR3 finishes, and the germline J gene fills in the end. The J gene is TRBJ2-1, the V gene TRBV29-1; no definite D call. Germline CDR1 SQVTM, CDR2 ANQGSEA. The CDR3 has 11 residues. Trimming stripped 3 bases from V and 4 bases from J, with 4 bases between. The CDR3: CSVDSYNEQFF. Partial CDR3 DNA: TGCAGCGTTGACAGTTACAATGAG.

For this clone: The read falls 3 residues short of the CDR3 end, and the missing part is taken from the germline J gene. The gene calls are TRBV20-1 and TRBJ2-2, with 7 nucleotides matching TRBD2. The CDR3 totals 13 residues. Unmatched junction bases numbered 8, after V lost 7 bases and J lost 6 bases. Germline CDR1 is DFQATT and CDR2 is SNEGSKA (reference sequence). The sequenced CDR3 bases are TGCAGTGGTCTATATAGCGGGTCCGGGGAG. Amino acids: CSGLYSGSGE. The whole CDR3 protein is CSGLYSGSGELFF.

With respect to this clone: The read halts 3 residues ahead of the CDR3 end, with the missing end drawn from the germline J gene. V gene TRBV7-3 combines with J gene TRBJ2-2; D possibly corresponds to TRBD2 (6 bases). Germline CDR1 reads SGHTA; CDR2 reads FQGTGA. CDR3 length equals 15 residues. Trimming took 2 bases from V and 5 from J, leaving 12 bases between them. The CDR3 loop is CASSLERLGTGELFF. CDR3 bases read: TGTGCCAGCAGCTTAGAGCGACTAGGTACCGGGGAG.

About this clone itself: The sequenced fragment ends 3 residues before the CDR3 boundary, so the rest is inferred from the germline J gene. This rearrangement joins TRBV30 to TRBJ2-2; 8 nucleotides match TRBD2. CDR3 length: 15 amino acids. Germline V gene sequence: CDR1 GTSNPN, CDR2 SVGIG (reference sequence). The V and J ends lost 2 bases and 4 bases, in that order; junction bases with no gene match: 6. CDR3 sequence: CAWSPIAGSTGELFF. The sequenced CDR3 bases are TGTGCCTGGAGTCCAATAGCGGGGAGCACCGGGGAG.

On this clone itself: From the germline J gene comes the end of the CDR3, since the read stops 3 residues before it. The chain has TRBV19 and TRBJ2-7; 15 bases match TRBD2. Per the germline V gene, CDR1 is LNHDA and CDR2 is SQIVND (reference sequence). Unmatched junction bases numbered 5, after V lost 6 bases and J lost 5 bases. The CDR3 consists of 15 residues. The CDR3 spells CASSGLAGGPNEQYF. CDR3 DNA, as far as it was read: TGTGCCAGTAGCGGACTAGCGGGAGGGCCAAACGAG.

As concerns this clone: The DNA ends 3 residues before the CDR3 does, and the rest of the CDR3 is filled in from the germline J gene. The V call is TRBV20-1, the J call TRBJ2-7, with 12 bases matching TRBD2. Trimming at V came to 6 bases and at J to 1 base, leaving 7 bases not matched to a gene. The CDR3 extends over 15 amino acids. The germline V gene has CDR1 DFQATT and CDR2 SNEGSKA (reference sequence). The covered CDR3 bases are TGCAGTGCAGTCACTAGCGGGAGGACATCCTACGAG. Amino acids: CSAVTSGRTSYE. The whole CDR3 is CSAVTSGRTSYEQYF.

A note on this clone: The read finishes 3 residues shy of the CDR3 end, and the germline J gene is used to complete it. The gene calls are TRBV15 and TRBJ2-4; D is possibly TRBD2 (6 bases). V was clipped by 0 bases and J by 4 bases, with 19 bases between them. In germline, CDR1 is LNHNV, CDR2 YYDKDF (reference sequence). This CDR3 region has 18 residues. CDR3 loop: CATSRDLASSGEKNIQYF. Partial CDR3 DNA: TGTGCCACCAGCAGAGATCTGGCGAGTAGCGGAGAAAAAAACATT.

Regarding this clone: The read comes to an end 3 residues before the CDR3 does, leaving the germline J gene to fill in the end. The chain couples TRBV28 to TRBJ2-1; D is possibly TRBD1 (6 bases). Germline CDR1 reads MDHEN; CDR2 reads SYDVKM. Between the trimmed V and J ends, which lost 8 bases and 2 bases, there was a span of 13 bases. The CDR3 loop spans 14 amino acids. The CDR3 protein is CASHQGSTYNEQFF. The CDR3 DNA, read in part, is TGTGCCAGCCATCAGGGGTCCACCTACAATGAG.

Remarks on this clone: The CDR3 end is not reached by the read, which stops 3 residues before it; the germline J gene fills it in. The chain has TRBV19 and TRBJ1-2, with D unresolved. This CDR3 is 15 amino acids long. Germline-derived CDR1 and CDR2 are LNHDA and SQIVND (reference sequence). The CDR3 sequence is CASTRSAGGPHDYTF. CDR3 DNA (partial): TGTGCCAGTACCCGGTCAGCGGGAGGGCCTCACGAC.